Given below is one T cell receptor beta chain in context. Its antigen is not identified. It was patients with CD8+CD57+ cell expansion by flow cytometry who were chosen for sequencing. There were no patients without severe acquired aplastic anemia. Patients had undergone no therapy by the time their blood was sampled. Germline CDR1 is WNHNN and CDR2 is SYGVQD (reference sequence). The V and J ends lost 6 bases and 9 bases respectively, with 21 bases between them. The CDR3 extends over 16 amino acids. The data were obtained in a study of CD8+CD57+ T cells in acquired aplastic anemia. At the level of the study: On average, sorted CD4+ and CD8+ cells gave 3.2 ug of DNA.

Points from the study as a whole: Any difference that existed in CD8+ Simpson's diversity between patients and controls was not significant.

Template material for TCR beta VDJ and CDR3 profiling consisted of genomic DNA. TCRdb independently ran MiXCR on the reads; one entry per CDR3 protein. Of hundreds of thousands of distinct CDR3 sequences in the sample, 25% to 40% were seen once. The sequencing sample was made of sorted CD4+, CD8+, or CD8+CD57+ T cells (not recorded which) from PBMCs. This rearrangement joins TRBV10-1 to TRBJ1-6; D gene unclear. This clonotype was obtained from a human donor with aplastic anemia. This CDR3 reads CASSEGPAFVGSPLHF. Written as DNA, the CDR3 is TGCGCCAGCAGCGAAGGACCCGCCTTTGTAGGTTCACCCCTCCACTTT.